This T cell receptor beta chain derives from a study of cytomegalovirus exposure and HLA in healthy donors. Healthy bone marrow donors made up the donor group. General study results and limits: A classifier reportedly called cytomegalovirus status with high sensitivity and specificity. Indistinguishable V segments such as TRBV6-2 and TRBV6-3 were excluded.

Germline-derived CDR1 and CDR2 are KGHSY and FQNENV. There are 13 residues in the CDR3. Trimming pared 4 bases from V and 8 bases from J, leaving 9 bases between. This PCR relied on a set of 60 Vbeta primers and 13 Jbeta primers. Produced via immunoSEQ multiplex PCR; TCRdb's table is partial and in-frame only. Among around 150,000 clones listed, 70% were seen once. Concerning this clone: Its antigen is undetermined.

The chain combines TRBV16 with TRBJ1-6; no clear D. This receptor was taken from a man aged 18 to 30 in good health and CMV-seropositive. Sequenced sample: PBMCs. The CDR3 bases are TGTGCCAGCAGCCTCGGGAGGGATTCACCCCTCCACTTT. It encodes CASSLGRDSPLHF.